One T cell receptor (beta chain) is described in this entry. In the source study's methods: Estimated nucleated cell counts came from reference gene primer amplification. The table came from immunoSEQ multiplex PCR; TCRdb's copy has only in-frame clones and leaves some out. From that table come the V and J calls and clone size; the DNA was used to work out D and trimming. The data contain some 180,000 clones, about 80% of them singletons. V was clipped by 5 bases and J by 6 bases; unmatched bases: 9. The CDR3 has 15 amino acids. The germline gives CDR1 SGHVS, CDR2 FQNEAQ. These data come from a study of blood T cell repertoires in COVID-19. The wider study: Sites across the United States, Italy and Spain contributed samples from acute and convalescent COVID-19. T cells, B-cell-depleted T cells, or PBMCs provided the cDNA or gDNA that served as material.

The rearrangement uses TRBV7-8 and TRBJ1-5; TRBD1 matches 8 bases. The receptor was isolated from a man aged 55 to 70 with acute or convalescent COVID-19. Sequencing input: peripheral blood. CDR3 in DNA: TGTGCCAGCAGCCTCAGGACAGGGCCGGGTCAGCCCCAGCATTTT. This codes for CASSLRTGPGQPQHF.